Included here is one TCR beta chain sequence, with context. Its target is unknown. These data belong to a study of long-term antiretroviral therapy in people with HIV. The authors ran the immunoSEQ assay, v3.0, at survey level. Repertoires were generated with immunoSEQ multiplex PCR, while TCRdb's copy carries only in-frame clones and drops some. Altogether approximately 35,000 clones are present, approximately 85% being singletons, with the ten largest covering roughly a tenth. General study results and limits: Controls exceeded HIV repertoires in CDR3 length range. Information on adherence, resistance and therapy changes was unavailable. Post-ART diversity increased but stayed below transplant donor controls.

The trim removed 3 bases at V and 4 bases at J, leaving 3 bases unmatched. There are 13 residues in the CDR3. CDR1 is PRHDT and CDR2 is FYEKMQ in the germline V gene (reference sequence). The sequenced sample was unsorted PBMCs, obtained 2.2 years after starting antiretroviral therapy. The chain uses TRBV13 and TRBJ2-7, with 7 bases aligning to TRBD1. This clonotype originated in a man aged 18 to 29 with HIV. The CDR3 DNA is TGTGCCAGCAGCTTTTACAGGGGTTACGAGCAGTACTTC. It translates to CASSFYRGYEQYF.